This T cell receptor beta chain was captured in a study of T cells in Graves' hyperthyroidism and ophthalmopathy. This clonotype was counted only a few times. Its antigen remains unknown. Ophthalmopathy cases scored 3 or more on the Clinical Activity Score and 4 or more on NOSPECS grade, with duration below 3 months. Based on clinical symptoms, serum thyroxine and TRAb, thyroid ultrasound and orbital computed tomography, diagnoses were reached. V dropped 1 base and J dropped 10; count of bases not matched to a gene: 14. This CDR3 region has 17 residues. Amplified regions were TCR beta CDR3 sequences from RNA transcripts. Primed by the HTBI set, a first-round RT-PCR was run on the TCR CDR3. TCRdb independently ran MiXCR on the multiplex PCR reads; one entry per CDR3 protein. The top ten clones hold 47% of a sample with 450,000 to 600,000 distinct CDR3 sequences, about 20% of them seen once. Study outcomes and limitations: Most thyroid clonotypes that were expanded above 0.001 also turned up in blood.

The chain couples TRBV12-3 or TRBV12-4 to TRBJ2-1; 9 bases agree with TRBD2. The sequenced sample consisted of blood. This receptor was obtained from a man in his forties with Graves' ophthalmopathy. The CDR3: CASSLGFSGGGAMEQFF. The DNA of the CDR3 is TGTGCCAGCAGTTTAGGCTTTTCAGGCGGGGGGGCTATGGAGCAGTTCTTC.